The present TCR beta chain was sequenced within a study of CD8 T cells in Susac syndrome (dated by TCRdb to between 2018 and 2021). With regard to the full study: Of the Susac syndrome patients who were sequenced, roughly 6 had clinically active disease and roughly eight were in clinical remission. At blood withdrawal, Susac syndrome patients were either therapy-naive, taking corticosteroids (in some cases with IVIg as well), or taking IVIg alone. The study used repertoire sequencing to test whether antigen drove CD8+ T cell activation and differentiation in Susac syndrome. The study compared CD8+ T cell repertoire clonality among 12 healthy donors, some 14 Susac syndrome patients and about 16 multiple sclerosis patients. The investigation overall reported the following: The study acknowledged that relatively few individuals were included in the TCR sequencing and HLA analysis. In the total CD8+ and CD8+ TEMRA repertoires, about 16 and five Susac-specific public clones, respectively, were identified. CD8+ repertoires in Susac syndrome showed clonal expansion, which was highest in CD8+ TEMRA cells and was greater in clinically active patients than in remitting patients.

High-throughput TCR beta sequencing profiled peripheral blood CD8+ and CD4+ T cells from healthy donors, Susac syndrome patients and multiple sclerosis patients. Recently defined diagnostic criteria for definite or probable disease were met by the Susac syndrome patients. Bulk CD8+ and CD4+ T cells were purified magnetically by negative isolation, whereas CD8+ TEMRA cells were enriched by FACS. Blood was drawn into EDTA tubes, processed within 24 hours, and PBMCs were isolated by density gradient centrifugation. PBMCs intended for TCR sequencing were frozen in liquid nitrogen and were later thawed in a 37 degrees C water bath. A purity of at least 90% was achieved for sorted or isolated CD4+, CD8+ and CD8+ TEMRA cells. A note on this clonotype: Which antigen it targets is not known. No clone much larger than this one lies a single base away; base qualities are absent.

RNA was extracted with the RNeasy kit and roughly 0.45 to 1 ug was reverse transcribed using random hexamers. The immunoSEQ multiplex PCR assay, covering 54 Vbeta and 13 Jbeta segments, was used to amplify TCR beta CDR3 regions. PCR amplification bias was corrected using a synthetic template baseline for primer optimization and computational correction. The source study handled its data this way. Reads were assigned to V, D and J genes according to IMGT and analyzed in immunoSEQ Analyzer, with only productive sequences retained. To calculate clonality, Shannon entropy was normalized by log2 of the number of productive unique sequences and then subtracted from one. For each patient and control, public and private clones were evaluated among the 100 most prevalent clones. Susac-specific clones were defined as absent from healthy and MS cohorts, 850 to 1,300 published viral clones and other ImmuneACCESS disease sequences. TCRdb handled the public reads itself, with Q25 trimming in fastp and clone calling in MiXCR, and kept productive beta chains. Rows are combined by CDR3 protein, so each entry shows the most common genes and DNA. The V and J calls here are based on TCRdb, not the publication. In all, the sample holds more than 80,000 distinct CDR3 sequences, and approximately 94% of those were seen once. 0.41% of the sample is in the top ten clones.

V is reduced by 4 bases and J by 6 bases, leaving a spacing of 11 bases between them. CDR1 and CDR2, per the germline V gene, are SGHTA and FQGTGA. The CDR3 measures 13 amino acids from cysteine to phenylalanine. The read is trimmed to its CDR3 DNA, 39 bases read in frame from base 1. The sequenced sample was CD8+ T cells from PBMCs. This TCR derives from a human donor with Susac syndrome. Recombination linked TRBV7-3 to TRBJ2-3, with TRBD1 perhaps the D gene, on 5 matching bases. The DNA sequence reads TGTGCCAGCAGCTCCGCCCCAGGGGATACGCAGTATTTT. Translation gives CASSSAPGDTQYF.